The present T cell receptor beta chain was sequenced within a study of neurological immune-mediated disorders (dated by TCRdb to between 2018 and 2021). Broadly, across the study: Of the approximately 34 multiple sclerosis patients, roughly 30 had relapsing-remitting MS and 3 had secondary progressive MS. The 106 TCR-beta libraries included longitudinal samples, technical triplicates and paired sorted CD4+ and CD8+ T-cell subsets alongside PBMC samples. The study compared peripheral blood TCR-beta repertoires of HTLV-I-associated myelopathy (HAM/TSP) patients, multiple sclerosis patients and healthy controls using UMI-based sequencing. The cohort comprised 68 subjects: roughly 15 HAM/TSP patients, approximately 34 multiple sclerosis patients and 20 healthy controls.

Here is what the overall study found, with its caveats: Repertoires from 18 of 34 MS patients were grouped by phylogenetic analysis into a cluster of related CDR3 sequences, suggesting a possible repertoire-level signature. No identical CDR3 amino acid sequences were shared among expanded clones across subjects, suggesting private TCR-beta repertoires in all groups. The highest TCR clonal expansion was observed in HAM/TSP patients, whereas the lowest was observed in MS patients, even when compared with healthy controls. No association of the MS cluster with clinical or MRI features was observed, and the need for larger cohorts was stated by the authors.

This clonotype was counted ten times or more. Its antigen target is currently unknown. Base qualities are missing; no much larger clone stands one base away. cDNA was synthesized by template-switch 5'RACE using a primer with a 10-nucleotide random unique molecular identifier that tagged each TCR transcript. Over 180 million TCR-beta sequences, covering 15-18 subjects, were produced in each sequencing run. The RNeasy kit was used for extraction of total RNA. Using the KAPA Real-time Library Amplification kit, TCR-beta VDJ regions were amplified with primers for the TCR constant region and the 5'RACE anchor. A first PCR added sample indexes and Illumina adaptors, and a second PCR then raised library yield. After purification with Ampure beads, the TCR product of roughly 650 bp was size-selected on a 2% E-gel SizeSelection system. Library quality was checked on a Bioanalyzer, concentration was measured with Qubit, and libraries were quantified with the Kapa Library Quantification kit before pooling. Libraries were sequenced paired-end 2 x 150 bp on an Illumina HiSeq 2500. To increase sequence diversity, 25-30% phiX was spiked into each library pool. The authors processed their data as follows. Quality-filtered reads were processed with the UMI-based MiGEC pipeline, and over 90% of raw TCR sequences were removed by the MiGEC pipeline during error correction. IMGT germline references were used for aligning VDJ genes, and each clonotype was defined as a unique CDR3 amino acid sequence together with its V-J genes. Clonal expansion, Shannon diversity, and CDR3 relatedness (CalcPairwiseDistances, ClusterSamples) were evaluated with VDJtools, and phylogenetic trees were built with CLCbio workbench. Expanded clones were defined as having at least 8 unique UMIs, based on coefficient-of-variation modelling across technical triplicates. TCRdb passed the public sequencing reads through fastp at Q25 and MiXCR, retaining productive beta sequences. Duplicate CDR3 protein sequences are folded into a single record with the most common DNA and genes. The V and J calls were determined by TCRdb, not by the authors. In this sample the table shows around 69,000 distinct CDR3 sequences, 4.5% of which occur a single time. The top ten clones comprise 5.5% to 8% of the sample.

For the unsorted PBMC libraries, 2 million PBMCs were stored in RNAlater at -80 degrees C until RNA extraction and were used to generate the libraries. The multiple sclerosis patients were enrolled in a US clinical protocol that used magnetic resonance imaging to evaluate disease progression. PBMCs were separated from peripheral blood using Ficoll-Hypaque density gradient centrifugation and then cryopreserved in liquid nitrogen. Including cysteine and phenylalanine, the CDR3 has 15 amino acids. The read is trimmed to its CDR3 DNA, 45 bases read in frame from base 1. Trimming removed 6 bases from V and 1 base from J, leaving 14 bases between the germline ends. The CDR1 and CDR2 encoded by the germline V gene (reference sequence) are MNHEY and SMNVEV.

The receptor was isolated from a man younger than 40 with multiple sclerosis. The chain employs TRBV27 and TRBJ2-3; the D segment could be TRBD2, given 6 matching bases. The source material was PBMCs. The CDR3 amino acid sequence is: CASRRFGGGTDTQYF. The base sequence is TGTGCCAGCAGGAGGTTCGGGGGAGGCACAGATACGCAGTATTTT.